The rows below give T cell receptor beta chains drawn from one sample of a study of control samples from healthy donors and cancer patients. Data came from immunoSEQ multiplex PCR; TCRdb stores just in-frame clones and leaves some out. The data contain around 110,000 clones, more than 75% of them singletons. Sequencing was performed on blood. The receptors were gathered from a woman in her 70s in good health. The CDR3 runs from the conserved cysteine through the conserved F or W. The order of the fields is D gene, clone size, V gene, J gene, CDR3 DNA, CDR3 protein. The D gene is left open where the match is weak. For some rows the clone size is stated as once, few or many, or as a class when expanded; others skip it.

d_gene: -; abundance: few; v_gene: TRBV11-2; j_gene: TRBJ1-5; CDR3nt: TGTGCCAGCAGCCTCGGGGCGACTCAGCCCCAGCATTTT; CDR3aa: CASSLGATQPQHF
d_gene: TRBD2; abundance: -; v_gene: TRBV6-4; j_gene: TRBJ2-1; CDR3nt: TGTGCCAGCAGTGAGTTAGCGGGGGGTCTAAATGAGCAGTTCTTC; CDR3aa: CASSELAGGLNEQFF
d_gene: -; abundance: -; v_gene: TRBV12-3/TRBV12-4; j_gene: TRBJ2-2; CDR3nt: TGTGCCAGCAGAAATTCGAACACCGGGGAGCTGTTTTTT; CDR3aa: CASRNSNTGELFF
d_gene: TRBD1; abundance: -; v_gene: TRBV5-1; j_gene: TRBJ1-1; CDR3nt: TGCGCCAGCAGACAACAGGGGGGTGGCACTGAAGCTTTCTTT; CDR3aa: CASRQQGGGTEAFF
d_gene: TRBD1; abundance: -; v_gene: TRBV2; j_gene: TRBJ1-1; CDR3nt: TGTGCCAGCACTGGTGGACAGGGAGGAACTGAAGCTTTCTTT; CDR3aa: CASTGGQGGTEAFF
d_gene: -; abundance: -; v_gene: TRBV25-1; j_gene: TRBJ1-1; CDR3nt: TGTGCCAGCAGTGAAGTGGGGGCTTACAGCACTGAAGCTTTCTTT; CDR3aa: CASSEVGAYSTEAFF
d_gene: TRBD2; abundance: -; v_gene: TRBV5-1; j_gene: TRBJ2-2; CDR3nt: TGCGCCAGCAGCTTGGTTGGGACTGGAGCGGGGCCCACCGGGGAGCTGTTTTTT; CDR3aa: CASSLVGTGAGPTGELFF
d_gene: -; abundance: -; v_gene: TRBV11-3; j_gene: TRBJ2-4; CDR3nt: TGTGCCAGCAGCTTAGGGTCCCCCGTAGGGGGAGGAAACATTCAGTACTTC; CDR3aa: CASSLGSPVGGGNIQYF
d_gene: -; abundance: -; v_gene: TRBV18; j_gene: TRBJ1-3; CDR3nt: TGTGCCAGCTCAATGACCCCGGGAGCTGGAAACACCATATATTTT; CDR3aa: CASSMTPGAGNTIYF
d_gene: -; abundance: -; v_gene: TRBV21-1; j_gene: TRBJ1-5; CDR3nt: TGTGCCAGCGTGAGACAGCATAGCAATCAGCCCCAGCATTTT; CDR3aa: CASVRQHSNQPQHF
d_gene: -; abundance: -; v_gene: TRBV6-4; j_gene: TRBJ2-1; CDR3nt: TGTGCCAGCAGTGCAACCTCCTACAATGAGCAGTTCTTC; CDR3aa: CASSATSYNEQFF
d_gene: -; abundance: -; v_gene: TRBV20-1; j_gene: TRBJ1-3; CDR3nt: TGCAGTGCTAGTACTGAACAGGGAAACACCATATATTTT; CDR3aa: CSASTEQGNTIYF
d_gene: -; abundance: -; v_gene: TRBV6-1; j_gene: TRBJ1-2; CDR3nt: TGTGCCAGCAGTGATGTTTACAGGGCAGACTATGGCTACACCTTC; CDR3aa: CASSDVYRADYGYTF
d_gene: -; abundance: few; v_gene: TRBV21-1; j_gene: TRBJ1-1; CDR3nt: TGTGCCAGCAGCGAAGAAACTGAAGCTTTCTTT; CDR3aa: CASSEETEAFF
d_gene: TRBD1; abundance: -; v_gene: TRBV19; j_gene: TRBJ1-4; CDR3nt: TGTGCCAGTAGTATCGGGGGGACAGGGGGATTTGAAAAACTGTTTTTT; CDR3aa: CASSIGGTGGFEKLFF
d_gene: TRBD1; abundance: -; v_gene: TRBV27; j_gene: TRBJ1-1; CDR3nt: TGTGCCAGCAGTTTGACGACAGGGAAAGCTTTCTTT; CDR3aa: CASSLTTGKAFF
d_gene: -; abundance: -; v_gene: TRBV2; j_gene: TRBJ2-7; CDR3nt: TGTGCCAGCAGTGAAGGCCCCCTGGACTACGAGCAGTACTTC; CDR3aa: CASSEGPLDYEQYF
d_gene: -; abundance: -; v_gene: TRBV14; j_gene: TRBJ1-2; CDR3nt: TGTGCCAGCAGCGCCTCGGATGGCTATGGCTACACCTTC; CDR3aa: CASSASDGYGYTF
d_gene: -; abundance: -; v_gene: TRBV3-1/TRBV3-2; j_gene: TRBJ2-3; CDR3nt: TGTGCCAGCAGCCAAGCGTGGCCGGGGATGGGGCTCACAGATACGCAGTATTTT; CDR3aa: CASSQAWPGMGLTDTQYF
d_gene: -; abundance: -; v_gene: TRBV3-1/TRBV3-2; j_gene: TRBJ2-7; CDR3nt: TGTGCCAGCACCCTTGGGGGCTACGAGCAGTACTTC; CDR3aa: CASTLGGYEQYF
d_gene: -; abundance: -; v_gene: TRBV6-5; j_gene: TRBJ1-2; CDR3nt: TGTGCCAGCAGTTACTCTTTGGACAGTAAGGGCTACACCTTC; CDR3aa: CASSYSLDSKGYTF
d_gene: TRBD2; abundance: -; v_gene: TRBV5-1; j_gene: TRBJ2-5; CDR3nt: TGCGCCAGCAGCGGCAAGCGGGGCGACCAAGAGACCCAGTACTTC; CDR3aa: CASSGKRGDQETQYF
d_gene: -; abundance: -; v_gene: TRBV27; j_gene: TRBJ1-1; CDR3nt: TGTGCCAGCAGTCCCGGACAGATACTGAACACTGAAGCTTTCTTT; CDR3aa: CASSPGQILNTEAFF
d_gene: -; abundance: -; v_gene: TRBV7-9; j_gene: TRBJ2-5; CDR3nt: TGTGCCAGCAGCCCCAGGGCCTTCGAAGAGACCCAGTACTTC; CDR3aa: CASSPRAFEETQYF
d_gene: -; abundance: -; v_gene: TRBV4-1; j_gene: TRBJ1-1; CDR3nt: TGCGCCAGCAGCCGCAGAGGTTTGTTGATACAGAACACTGAAGCTTTCTTT; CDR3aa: CASSRRGLLIQNTEAFF
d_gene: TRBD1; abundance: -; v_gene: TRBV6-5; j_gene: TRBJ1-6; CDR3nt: TGTGCCAGCAGTACGGGTGGACAGGGTGGTTCACCCCTCCACTTT; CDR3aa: CASSTGGQGGSPLHF
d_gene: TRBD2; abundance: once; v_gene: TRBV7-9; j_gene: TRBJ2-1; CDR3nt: TGTGCCAGCAGCTTAGCGCGGGCCATGGGACTAGCCAATGAGCAGTTCTTC; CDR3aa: CASSLARAMGLANEQFF
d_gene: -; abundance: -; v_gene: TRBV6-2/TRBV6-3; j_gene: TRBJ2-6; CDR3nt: TGTGCCAGCAGTTACCCGGGGGCGGGGGCGGGGGCCAACGTCCTGACTTTC; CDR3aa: CASSYPGAGAGANVLTF
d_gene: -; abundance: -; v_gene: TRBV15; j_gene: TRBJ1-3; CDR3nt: TGTGCCACCAGCAGAAATTTGCAGGGCTCTGGAAACACCATATATTTT; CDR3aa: CATSRNLQGSGNTIYF
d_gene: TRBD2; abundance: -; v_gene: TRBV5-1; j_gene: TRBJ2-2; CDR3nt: TGCGCCAGCAGCACGGGACTAGCGACCGGGGAGCTGTTTTTT; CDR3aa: CASSTGLATGELFF
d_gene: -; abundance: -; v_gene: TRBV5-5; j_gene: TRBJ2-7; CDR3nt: TGTGCCAGCAGCTTGGGGGACACTACCTACGAGCAGTACTTC; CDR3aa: CASSLGDTTYEQYF
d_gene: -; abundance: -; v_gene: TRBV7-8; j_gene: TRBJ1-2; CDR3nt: TGTGCCAGCAGCTTAGGAGGGGTAGATGGCTACACCTTC; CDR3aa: CASSLGGVDGYTF
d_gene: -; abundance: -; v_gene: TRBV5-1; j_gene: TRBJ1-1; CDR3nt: TGCGCCAGCAGCCCCGACCCGACAGGAGGGAACACTGAAGCTTTCTTT; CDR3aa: CASSPDPTGGNTEAFF
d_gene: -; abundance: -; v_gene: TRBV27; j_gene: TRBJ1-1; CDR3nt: TGTGCCAGCAAGGGGGACTCGGCTGAAGCTTTCTTT; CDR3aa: CASKGDSAEAFF
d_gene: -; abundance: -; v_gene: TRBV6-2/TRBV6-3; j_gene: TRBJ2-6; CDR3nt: TGTGCCAGCAGTTACGATGGCAGGTGGGGCTCTGGGGCCAACGTCCTGACTTTC; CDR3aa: CASSYDGRWGSGANVLTF
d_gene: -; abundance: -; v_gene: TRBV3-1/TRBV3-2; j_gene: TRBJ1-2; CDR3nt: TGTGCCAGCAGCCAATATCAGGGCTTGAACTATGGCTACACCTTC; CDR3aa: CASSQYQGLNYGYTF
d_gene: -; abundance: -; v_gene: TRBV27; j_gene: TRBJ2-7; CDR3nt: TGTGCCAGCAGTTTCAGGGACGGCGAGCAGTACTTC; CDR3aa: CASSFRDGEQYF
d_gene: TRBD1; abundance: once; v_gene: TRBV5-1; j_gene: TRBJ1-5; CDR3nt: TGCGCCAGCAGCTTACAGGGGGACGGTCAGCCCCAGCATTTT; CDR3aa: CASSLQGDGQPQHF
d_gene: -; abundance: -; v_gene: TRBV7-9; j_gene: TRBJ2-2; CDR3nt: TGTGCCAGCAGCTTAGACGCAGGGCCCACCGGGGAGCTGTTTTTT; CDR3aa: CASSLDAGPTGELFF
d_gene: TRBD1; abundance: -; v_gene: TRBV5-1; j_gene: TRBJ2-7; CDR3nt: TGCGCCAGCAGCTTGTCACAGGGGGCTGGGTACGAGCAGTACTTC; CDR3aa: CASSLSQGAGYEQYF
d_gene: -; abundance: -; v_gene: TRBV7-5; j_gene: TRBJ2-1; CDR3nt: TGTGCCAGAAGCTTAGGGGGACTAGCTGGATTGCATGAGCAGTTCTTC; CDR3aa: CARSLGGLAGLHEQFF
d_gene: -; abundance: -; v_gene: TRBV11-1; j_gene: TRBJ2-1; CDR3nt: TGTGCCAGCAGCGCCGGGACAAACAATGAGCAGTTCTTC; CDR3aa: CASSAGTNNEQFF
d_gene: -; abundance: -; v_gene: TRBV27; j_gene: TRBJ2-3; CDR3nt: TGTGCCAGCAGCCCCTTTGAGGGGGACACAGATACGCAGTATTTT; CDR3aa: CASSPFEGDTDTQYF
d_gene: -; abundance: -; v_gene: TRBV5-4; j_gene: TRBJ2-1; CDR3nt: TGTGCCAGCAGCTTGGGAGGGTACAACAATGAGCAGTTCTTC; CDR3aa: CASSLGGYNNEQFF
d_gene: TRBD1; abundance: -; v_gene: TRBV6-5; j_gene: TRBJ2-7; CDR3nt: TGTGCCAGCGCCCGGGACAGGGGGCAATACGAGCAGTACTTC; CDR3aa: CASARDRGQYEQYF